Following are 22 T cell receptor beta chains from one sample sequenced in a study of cytomegalovirus exposure and HLA in healthy donors. 13 Jbeta primers and 60 Vbeta primers were used for the PCR. Here immunoSEQ multiplex PCR was the method, and the copy in TCRdb shows in-frame clones only, minus some. The repertoire holds around 140,000 clones, with 80% as singletons. Sequencing input: PBMCs. The receptors were sampled from a man in his forties in good health and CMV-seronegative.

The rearrangement uses TRBV6-5 and TRBJ2-1; 9 positions match TRBD1. There are 15 residues in the CDR3. CDR1 MNHEY and CDR2 SVGAGI come from the germline V gene. V dropped 4 bases and J dropped 8; count of bases not matched to a gene: 9. The CDR3 here is CASSSRQGGEDEQFF. For the CDR3, the DNA is TGTGCCAGCAGTTCTCGACAGGGGGGTGAAGATGAGCAGTTCTTC.

The chain recombines TRBV27 with TRBJ2-7; weak D call: TRBD1 (6 bases). The CDR3 consists of 16 residues. Germline V gene lookup returns CDR1 MNHEY and CDR2 SMNVEV (reference sequence). The ends were cut back, 4 bases at V and 0 bases at J, with 16 bases in the middle. The CDR3 region has the DNA TGTGCCAGCAGTTATACAGGGCCCAGGGGCTCCTACGAGCAGTACTTC. As protein: CASSYTGPRGSYEQYF.

CDR3 protein: CASSSDNTYEQYF. In nucleotides, the CDR3 is TGCGCCAGCAGCTCGGACAATACCTACGAGCAGTACTTC. The rearrangement joins TRBV5-1 to TRBJ2-7; perhaps TRBD1 as D (5 bases). Between the trimmed V and J ends, which lost 3 bases and 2 bases, there was a span of 9 bases. Germline V lookup: CDR1 SGHRS, CDR2 YFSETQ. The CDR3 loop spans 13 amino acids.

This clone was detected once. The genes are TRBV27 and TRBJ2-1, with 8 bases lining up with TRBD1. Trimming at V came to 5 bases and at J to 2 bases, leaving 5 bases not matched to a gene. This CDR3 is built from 15 residues. CDR1 and CDR2 (germline): MNHEY, SMNVEV (reference sequence). CDR3 protein: CASSLRDRPYNEQFF. Here the CDR3 DNA reads TGTGCCAGCAGTCTCCGGGACAGGCCCTACAATGAGCAGTTCTTC.

V is TRBV9 and J is TRBJ2-3, with 7 bases lining up with TRBD1. CDR1 and CDR2 (germline): SGDLS, YYNGEE. The CDR3 spans 17 residues. J gave up 4 bases and V 4 bases, and 15 bases lay outside the gene matches. CDR3 in amino acids: CASSPGQGQWAPDTQYF. In nucleotides, the CDR3 is TGTGCCAGCAGCCCCGGCCAGGGACAGTGGGCCCCAGATACGCAGTATTTT.

V and J are TRBV27 and TRBJ1-4; D is ambiguous. Per the germline V gene, CDR1 is MNHEY and CDR2 is SMNVEV (reference sequence). The CDR3 sequence is 15 residues long. V gave up 4 bases and J gave up 4 bases, with 13 bases separating them. CDR3 in amino acids: CASSSPGKINEKLFF. The CDR3 DNA is TGTGCCAGCAGTTCCCCCGGGAAGATTAATGAAAAACTGTTTTTT.

This sequence joins TRBV7-9 and TRBJ1-2; TRBD1 matches 8 bases. The CDR3 is made up of 14 amino acids. V gave up 4 bases and J gave up 2 bases; unmatched junction bases: 3. CDR1 is SEHNR, CDR2 FQNEAQ, per germline (reference sequence). The CDR3 DNA reads TGTGCCAGCAGCTCCGACAGGGGAAACTATGGCTACACCTTC. Its protein product is CASSSDRGNYGYTF.

This chain links TRBV27 with TRBJ2-5; a weak D match, TRBD2 (7 bases). This CDR3 is 13 amino acids long. The germline gives CDR1 MNHEY, CDR2 SMNVEV (reference sequence). The V and J ends lost 5 bases and 5 bases respectively, with 12 bases between them. This CDR3 is CASSHREGETQYF. Written as DNA, the CDR3 is TGTGCCAGCAGTCACAGGGAGGGGGAGACCCAGTACTTC.

This chain connects TRBV2 to TRBJ1-1; TRBD1 aligns across 7 bases. The CDR3 length is 11 residues. The germline CDR1 and CDR2 sequences are SNHLY and FYNNEI. V was clipped by 9 bases and J by 7 bases; unmatched bases: 5. The CDR3 is CASRTGVEAFF. In DNA form, the CDR3 reads TGTGCCAGTAGAACAGGGGTTGAAGCTTTCTTT. The whole variable domain, filled in from reference TRBV2 and TRBJ1-1, reads EPEVTQTPSHQVTQMGQEVILRCVPISNHLYFYWYRQILGQKVEFLVSFYNNEISEKSEIFDDQFSVERPDGSNFTLKIRSTKLEDSAMYFCASRTGVEAFFGQGTRLTVV.

The chain uses TRBV19 and TRBJ1-5; the D is unclear. V gave up 1 base and J gave up 4 bases, with 11 bases separating them. The germline gives CDR1 LNHDA, CDR2 SQIVND (reference sequence). The CDR3 runs to 15 residues. The CDR3 loop is CASSIVQRRNQPQHF. Here the CDR3 DNA reads TGTGCCAGTAGTATAGTACAACGGAGGAATCAGCCCCAGCATTTT.

Concerning this clone itself: A junction boundary mismatches the germline segment, possibly from a read error. This chain uses TRBV7-8 with TRBJ1-4; 9 positions match TRBD1. Germline values: CDR1 SGHVS, CDR2 FQNEAQ. This CDR3 spans 16 amino acids. CDR3 DNA sequence: TGTGCCAGCAGGCCAAATACCGGGACAGGGATCGAAAGACTGTTTTTT. Translating it yields CASRPNTGTGIERLFF.

As DNA, the CDR3 is TGTGCCAGCAGCATCCCTAGCGGACTAAGCACAGATACGCAGTATTTT. Residues: CASSIPSGLSTDTQYF. The rearrangement links TRBV5-4 to TRBJ2-3; the match to TRBD2 covers 7 bases. CDR1 and CDR2 (germline): SGHNT, YYREEE (reference sequence). The ends lost 4 bases at V and 0 bases at J; junction bases unmatched: 8. The CDR3 spans 16 residues.

This clone was counted between two and nine times. The chain employs TRBV25-1 and TRBJ2-3; the D gene is possibly TRBD2 (5 bases). Germline V gene sequence: CDR1 MGHDK, CDR2 SYGVNS. V shed 5 bases and J shed 1 base, with 10 bases lying between them. This CDR3 comprises 14 residues. CDR3 amino acids: CASSWELGTDTQYF. For the CDR3, the DNA is TGTGCCAGCAGTTGGGAGCTTGGCACAGATACGCAGTATTTT.

V is TRBV13 and J is TRBJ2-7; 12 bases map to TRBD2. This CDR3 spans 14 amino acids. Germline lookup yields CDR1 PRHDT and CDR2 FYEKMQ (reference sequence). V lost 4 bases and J lost 7; bases outside the gene matches: 5. Written as DNA, the CDR3 is TGTGCCAGCAGCTCGGGACTAGCGGGTTGGGAGCAGTACTTC. It codes for CASSSGLAGWEQYF.

The CDR3 region is CASSIAAGEQYF. The DNA for the CDR3 is TGTGCCAGTAGTATAGCGGCAGGGGAGCAGTACTTC. The V and J genes are TRBV19 and TRBJ2-7; TRBD1 is a possible D gene (5 bases). Trimming pared 1 base from V and 7 bases from J, leaving 8 bases between. The germline gives CDR1 LNHDA, CDR2 SQIVND (reference sequence). This CDR3 comprises 12 residues.

The chain recombines TRBV19 with TRBJ2-5; 9 nucleotides align to TRBD1. Germline V lookup: CDR1 LNHDA, CDR2 SQIVND (reference sequence). The CDR3 has 16 amino acids. V trimming: 5 bases; J trimming: 2 bases; junction bases outside the gene matches: 9. CDR3 coding DNA: TGTGCCAGTAGTCCGGTACAGGGGGCGGATCAAGAGACCCAGTACTTC. Translated, it gives CASSPVQGADQETQYF.

CDR3 region: CASSSYKIRGGARGELFF. In DNA form, the CDR3 reads TGTGCCAGCAGCTCCTATAAGATTCGCGGGGGGGCCCGAGGGGAGCTGTTTTTT. The V call is TRBV7-9, the J call TRBJ2-2, with 9 bases that match TRBD2. V shed 4 bases and J 8 bases; nucleotides not matched to a gene: 17. Germline V gives CDR1 SEHNR, CDR2 FQNEAQ (reference sequence). The CDR3 runs 18 residues.

A few counts support this clone. The J gene is TRBJ1-2, the V gene TRBV19; D may be TRBD1 (6 bases). Germline V gene lookup returns CDR1 LNHDA and CDR2 SQIVND (reference sequence). V lost 3 bases and J 4 bases, leaving 15 bases between the germline ends. This CDR3 spans 15 amino acids. The CDR3 spells CASSMAIGQSYGYTF. CDR3 DNA: TGTGCCAGTAGTATGGCAATCGGACAGAGCTATGGCTACACCTTC. Filled out from reference TRBV19 and TRBJ1-2, the complete variable domain reads DGGITQSPKYLFRKEGQNVTLSCEQNLNHDAMYWYRQDPGQGLRLIYYSQIVNDFQKGDIAEGYSVSREKKESFPLTVTSAQKNPTAFYLCASSMAIGQSYGYTFGSGTRLTVV.

The chain uses TRBV19 and TRBJ1-5, with 7 positions matching TRBD1. With 5 bases clipped from V and 2 bases from J, the junction kept 9 bases outside the gene matches. CDR1 is LNHDA, CDR2 SQIVND, per germline (reference sequence). The CDR3 has 16 amino acids. The CDR3 reads CASSPLRGRGNQPQHF. The CDR3 coding sequence is TGTGCCAGTAGTCCGCTGAGGGGGCGCGGCAATCAGCCCCAGCATTTT.

The CDR3 reads CASSPRLAGGLIFFEQYF. The CDR3, as DNA: TGTGCCAGCAGTCCCCGACTAGCGGGGGGCCTTATTTTCTTTGAGCAGTACTTC. This rearrangement joins TRBV28 to TRBJ2-7; 13 bases map to TRBD2. The germline CDR1 and CDR2 sequences are MDHEN and SYDVKM. The trim removed 5 bases at V and 7 bases at J, leaving 17 bases unmatched. The CDR3 has 18 residues.

This clone was detected a few times. The V and J genes are TRBV5-1 and TRBJ2-7; D remains unclear. Germline CDR1 is SGHRS and CDR2 is YFSETQ. This CDR3 region has 14 residues. V gave up 2 bases and J gave up 0 bases, with 9 bases separating them. The CDR3 is CASSFDSISYEQYF. Written as DNA, the CDR3 is TGCGCCAGCAGCTTTGACTCCATCTCCTACGAGCAGTACTTC.

The chain employs TRBV7-6 and TRBJ2-5, with 7 bases identical to TRBD2. TRBJ2-7 explains the end of the DNA better; the J call may be wrong. Germline-derived CDR1 and CDR2 are SGHVS and FNYEAQ. The CDR3 covers 14 residues. CDR3 protein: CASSSLDGGYEQYF. In DNA, the CDR3 is TGTGCCAGCAGCTCCCTGGACGGGGGGTACGAGCAGTACTTC.